This T cell receptor beta chain was documented in a study of T cell responses to AZD1222 COVID-19 vaccine. As regards this clone: What it binds is unknown.

Measured with immunoSEQ multiplex PCR; TCRdb has only the in-frame clones, and not every one. The sample contains some 120,000 clones, under 95% of which appear only once. Study results and caveats: Baseline seropositivity occurred in only 5 to 7 AZD1222 recipients. Close to half of all spike-specific TCRs reportedly target regions of the variants that are unmutated. Donors skewed white British and female; clonal diversity was possibly underestimated.

This clonotype was obtained from an adult in good health. The sample was peripheral blood, taken on day 0 of AZD1222 vaccination.

The CDR3: CASSRGRRDREKLFF. The CDR3 nucleotides read TGTGCCAGCAGCCGAGGACGCCGGGATCGAGAAAAACTGTTTTTT. The V gene is TRBV7-9, the J gene TRBJ1-4; unclear D gene. The CDR3 is made up of 15 amino acids. Trimming left V 5 bases short and J 8 bases short, with 18 bases between. The V gene's germline CDR1 is SEHNR and CDR2 FQNEAQ (reference sequence). The whole variable domain, filled in from reference TRBV7-9 and TRBJ1-4, reads DTGVSQNPRHKITKRGQNVTFRCDPISEHNRLYWYRQTLGQGPEFLTYFQNEAQLEKSRLLSDRFSAERPKGSFSTLEIQRTEQGDSAMYLCASSRGRRDREKLFFGSGTQLSVL.